The next 24 T cell receptor beta chains were all read from a single sample in a study of beta chain features in type 1 diabetes. The isolated RNA, all of it, was reverse transcribed, so expressed TCRB transcripts were what got sequenced. This table comes from immunoSEQ multiplex PCR, and its TCRdb copy is limited to in-frame clones, with some not included. Here the sample spans 150,000 to 200,000 clones, 7% to 10% being singletons. Sequencing was performed on central memory CD4+ T cells from blood. The origin of the receptors is a woman under 30 in good health.

The chain combines TRBV18 with TRBJ2-5; D unresolved. The germline V gene has CDR1 KGHSH and CDR2 LQKENI. Trimming removed 3 bases from V and 5 bases from J, with 22 bases in between. The CDR3 sequence is 17 residues long. The CDR3 nucleotides read TGTGCCAGCTCACCTCTGTCCCCCTGGCGCGCACAGGAGACCCAGTACTTC. It is translated as CASSPLSPWRAQETQYF.

The J gene is TRBJ1-2, the V gene TRBV19; weak D call: TRBD1 (6 bases). Germline assignment: CDR1 LNHDA and CDR2 SQIVND (reference sequence). This CDR3 is built from 14 residues. V gave up 3 bases and J gave up 4 bases, with 12 bases separating them. DNA of the CDR3: TGTGCCAGTAGTATTCGGACAGCTTCCTATGGCTACACCTTC. Amino acids: CASSIRTASYGYTF.

The V call is TRBV28, the J call TRBJ2-7; 8 bases fit TRBD1. V shed 2 bases, J shed 2 bases, and the junction held 8 bases outside the gene matches. The CDR3 totals 16 residues. From germline, CDR1 is MDHEN and CDR2 SYDVKM. The CDR3 sequence: CASSLADRGTPYEQYF. The CDR3 bases are TGTGCCAGCAGTTTAGCTGACAGGGGCACACCCTACGAGCAGTACTTC.

Ten or more counts support this clone. The rearrangement links TRBV7-2 to TRBJ2-1; 10 positions agree with TRBD2. The length of the CDR3 is 14 residues. In germline, CDR1 is SGHTA, CDR2 FQGNSA. The V gene end was trimmed by 5 bases and the J gene end by 6 bases; junction bases not matched to a gene: 4. CDR3 bases: TGTGCCAGCAGCGAAGGACTAGCGGTCAATGAGCAGTTCTTC. It encodes CASSEGLAVNEQFF.

This clone has a handful of counts. The chain links TRBV29-1 to TRBJ2-1, with 10 nucleotides matching TRBD1. Germline loops: CDR1 SQVTM, CDR2 ANQGSEA. With 0 bases clipped from V and 8 bases from J, the junction kept 7 bases outside the gene matches. CDR3 size: 15 residues. CDR3 in DNA: TGCAGCGTTGAAGACTGGGACAGGGGTTTAGATGAGCAGTTCTTC. Protein sequence: CSVEDWDRGLDEQFF.

This clone appeared a few times. CDR3 nucleotides: TGTGCTAGTGGTTCCGGACAGAACACCATATATTTT. This sequence encodes CASGSGQNTIYF. The rearrangement uses TRBV12-5 and TRBJ1-3; perhaps TRBD1 as D (6 bases). The CDR3 runs 12 residues. CDR1 is LGHNT, CDR2 FRNRAP, per germline. The V and J ends lost 4 bases and 7 bases respectively, with 8 bases between them.

This clone was seen a few times. The chain is built from TRBV5-1 and TRBJ2-7; TRBD2 matches at 13 bases. The CDR3 runs 14 residues. Looked up from germline, CDR1 is SGHRS and CDR2 is YFSETQ. The trim removed 5 bases at V and 6 bases at J, leaving 5 bases unmatched. In DNA, the CDR3 is TGCGCCAGCAGGCCCGGGACTAGCGGGACCGAGCAGTACTTC. Amino acids: CASRPGTSGTEQYF.

This clone was detected a few times. V gene TRBV6-1 combines with J gene TRBJ2-5, with 9 bases that match TRBD1. Trimming at V came to 3 bases and at J to 10 bases, leaving 6 bases not matched to a gene. The CDR3 is 13 residues long. Germline V gene data show CDR1 as MNHNS and CDR2 as SASEGT. In DNA form, the CDR3 reads TGTGCCAGCAGTGAGGGACAGGGTTCTCTCCAGTACTTC. Translating gives CASSEGQGSLQYF.

This sequence joins TRBV4-2 and TRBJ2-1; D gene uncertain. Trimming pared 4 bases from V and 1 base from J, leaving 17 bases between. The length of the CDR3 is 17 residues. In germline, CDR1 is LGHNA, CDR2 YNFKEQ. In DNA, the CDR3 is TGTGCCAGCAGCCCCCAATCCCCCGACTGGTCCTACAATGAGCAGTTCTTC. Amino acids: CASSPQSPDWSYNEQFF.

This clone turned up a few times. The CDR3 reads CASSLLDRGTEAFF. CDR3 nucleotides: TGCGCCAGCAGCCTTCTCGACAGGGGAACTGAAGCTTTCTTT. The chain recombines TRBV5-1 with TRBJ1-1; 8 nucleotides agree with TRBD1. The ends lost 4 bases at V and 5 bases at J; junction bases unmatched: 7. This CDR3 spans 14 amino acids. Per the germline V gene, CDR1 is SGHRS and CDR2 is YFSETQ.

CDR3 sequence (DNA): TGTGCCAGCAGCTTGTCGGGGAACTCCTACAATGAGCAGTTCTTC. Its translation: CASSLSGNSYNEQFF. The chain employs TRBV5-4 and TRBJ2-1; tentatively, D is TRBD2 (5 bases). The CDR3 length is 15 residues. Germline V gene data show CDR1 as SGHNT and CDR2 as YYREEE (reference sequence). Trimming stripped 1 base from V and 0 bases from J, with 8 bases between.

This clone was seen repeatedly, ten times or more. The J gene is TRBJ2-7, the V gene TRBV18; 13 bases align to TRBD2. CDR1 and CDR2 (germline): KGHSH, LQKENI. This CDR3 region has 17 residues. V lost 6 bases to trimming and J lost 5 bases; unmatched junction nucleotides: 13. Here the CDR3 DNA reads TGTGCCAGCTCCCCAACCGGGACTAGCGGGATGGGGAACGAGCAGTACTTC. This sequence encodes CASSPTGTSGMGNEQYF.

This clone was seen a few times. This rearrangement joins TRBV5-1 to TRBJ1-1; tentative D call: TRBD1 (6 bases). Trimming pared 3 bases from V and 1 base from J, leaving 16 bases between. Germline V lookup: CDR1 SGHRS, CDR2 YFSETQ. The CDR3 length is 16 residues. The CDR3 DNA follows: TGCGCCAGCAGCTATTCGACAGGTAGGGGGAACACTGAAGCTTTCTTT. Residues: CASSYSTGRGNTEAFF. Full variable domain (rest looked up from reference TRBV5-1 and TRBJ1-1): KAGVTQTPRYLIKTRGQQVTLSCSPISGHRSVSWYQQTPGQGLQFLFEYFSETQRNKGNFPGRFSGRQFSNSRSEMNVSTLELGDSALYLCASSYSTGRGNTEAFFGQGTRLTVV.

V usage is TRBV9 and J usage is TRBJ1-5; D uncertain. Germline CDR1 is SGDLS and CDR2 is YYNGEE. This CDR3 spans 14 amino acids. V dropped 0 bases and J dropped 4 bases, with 8 bases sitting between them. Here the CDR3 DNA reads TGTGCCAGCAGCGTAGACGGTTGGAATCAGCCCCAGCATTTT. Translating gives CASSVDGWNQPQHF.

This clone has more than one count but fewer than ten. The J gene is TRBJ1-1, the V gene TRBV5-1; D is ambiguous. The V and J ends lost 0 bases and 0 bases respectively, with 9 bases between them. CDR1 is SGHRS, CDR2 YFSETQ, per germline. The CDR3 is made up of 15 amino acids. This CDR3 reads CASSLDPGMNTEAFF. The DNA for the CDR3 is TGCGCCAGCAGCTTGGATCCAGGAATGAACACTGAAGCTTTCTTT.

This clone was recorded at least ten times. This chain links TRBV25-1 with TRBJ1-6; maybe TRBD1 (6 bases). The CDR3 totals 13 residues. In germline, CDR1 is MGHDK, CDR2 SYGVNS. The V gene lost 9 bases and the J gene lost 7 bases, with 13 bases spanning the gap. Here the CDR3 reads CASSQGLNSPLHF. As DNA, the CDR3 is TGTGCCAGTTCACAGGGTCTGAATTCACCCCTCCACTTT.

V is TRBV6-5 and J is TRBJ2-7, with D possibly being TRBD2 (6 bases). The CDR3 totals 14 residues. Germline CDR1 and CDR2: MNHEY and SVGAGI. V was clipped by 4 bases and J by 4 bases, with 14 bases between them. CDR3 protein: CASSSWAEGYEQYF. The CDR3, as DNA: TGTGCCAGCAGTTCTTGGGCGGAGGGGTACGAGCAGTACTTC.

The table lists this clone with a few counts. The junction and the germline gene differ at one end; a read error may be behind it. The V call is TRBV6-1, the J call TRBJ2-1, with 7 bases matching TRBD2. Germline-derived CDR1 and CDR2 are MNHNS and SASEGT. This CDR3 is built from 17 residues. The CDR3 here is CAISVGSGRGSYNEQFF. CDR3 in DNA: TGTGCCATCAGTGTGGGAAGTGGGAGGGGCTCCTACAATGAGCAGTTCTTC.

This chain joins TRBV10-3 and TRBJ2-7; a possible D gene is TRBD1 (5 bases). Deletions cut 3 bases from V and 1 base from J, with 16 bases between. CDR1 is ENHRY and CDR2 is SYGVKD in the germline V gene. CDR3 length: 16 residues. Here the CDR3 reads CAISDPIRQPSYEQYF. The CDR3 DNA reads TGTGCCATCAGTGACCCCATTAGACAGCCTTCCTACGAGCAGTACTTC.

The rearrangement uses TRBV5-1 and TRBJ2-1; perhaps TRBD2 as D (6 bases). V was cut by 4 bases and J by 6 bases, with 17 bases left in between. CDR3 length: 15 amino acids. The V gene's germline CDR1 is SGHRS and CDR2 YFSETQ. The DNA for the CDR3 is TGCGCCAGCAGCCGGCGGGGAGGTAGCGGCAATGAGCAGTTCTTC. Encoded protein: CASSRRGGSGNEQFF.

This clone has more than one count but fewer than ten. Within the sample, other DNA sequences also encode this same CDR3. The chain carries TRBV7-9 and TRBJ2-3, with D unresolved. V was shortened by 1 base and J by 6 bases, with 5 bases between the two germline ends. Germline V CDR1 and CDR2: SEHNR, FQNEAQ (reference sequence). The CDR3 length is 12 residues. CDR3 in amino acids: CASSLVEDTQYF. DNA of the CDR3: TGTGCCAGCAGCTTAGTCGAGGATACGCAGTATTTT.

The V gene is TRBV7-2, the J gene TRBJ2-3; 9 bases line up with TRBD2. CDR3 length: 17 amino acids. Germline V gene sequence: CDR1 SGHTA, CDR2 FQGNSA. Losses at the gene ends were 5 bases for V and 6 bases for J; bases not matched to a gene: 15. For the CDR3, the DNA is TGTGCCAGCAGCCAAGGCCTGCGGGGGGGCCCCGGGGATACGCAGTATTTT. Protein product: CASSQGLRGGPGDTQYF.

The chain joins TRBV4-2 to TRBJ1-2, with TRBD1 matching 9 bases. After removal of 3 bases from V and 7 bases from J, the junction contained 6 bases not matched to a gene. The CDR3 is 14 residues long. Per the germline V gene, CDR1 is LGHNA and CDR2 is YNFKEQ. CDR3 in DNA: TGTGCCAGCAGCCAGCTCGGGACAGGGTCTGGCTACACCTTC. Its protein product is CASSQLGTGSGYTF.

This clone appeared a few times. This rearrangement joins TRBV11-2 to TRBJ2-1; 10 bases are a match to TRBD2. The CDR3 runs 15 residues. Germline V gives CDR1 SGHAT, CDR2 FQNNGV. The ends lost 5 bases at V and 4 bases at J; junction bases unmatched: 5. Written as DNA, the CDR3 is TGTGCCAGCAGCCCCCGGACTAGCGGTTACAATGAGCAGTTCTTC. Translation gives CASSPRTSGYNEQFF.